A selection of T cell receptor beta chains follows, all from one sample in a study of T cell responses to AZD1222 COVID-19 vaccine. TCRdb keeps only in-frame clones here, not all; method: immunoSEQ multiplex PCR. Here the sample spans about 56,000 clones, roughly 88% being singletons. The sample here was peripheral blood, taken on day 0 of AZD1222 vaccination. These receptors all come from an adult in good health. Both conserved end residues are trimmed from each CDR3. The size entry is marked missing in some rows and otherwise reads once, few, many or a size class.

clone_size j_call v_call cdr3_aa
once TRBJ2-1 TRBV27 ASSLFASGSSEGQF
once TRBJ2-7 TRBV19 ASSIGGRAVFYEQY
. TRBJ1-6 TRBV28 ASRRGQGNSPLH
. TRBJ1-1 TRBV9 ASSVVQGGAEAF
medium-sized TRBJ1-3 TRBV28 ASSFYSGNTIY
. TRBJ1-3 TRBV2 ASSEEDRGRGTIY
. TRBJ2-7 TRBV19 ASSIRTTQYEQY
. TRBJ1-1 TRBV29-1 SVGRKENTEAF
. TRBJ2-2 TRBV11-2 ASSPTRQQTGELF
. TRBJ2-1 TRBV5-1 ASRYGTGRNNEQF
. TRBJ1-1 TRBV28 ASSLSMAGRNTEAF
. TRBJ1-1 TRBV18 ASSPPNRANTEAF
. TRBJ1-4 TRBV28 ASKEASGEKLF
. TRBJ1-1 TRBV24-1 ATSDQDRGKAF
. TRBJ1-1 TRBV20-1 SASDTRPSEAF
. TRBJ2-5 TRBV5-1 ASSLGPVYLKGETQY
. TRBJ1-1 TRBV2 ASSVRQGTEAF
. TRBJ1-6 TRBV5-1 ASSLDRGFNSPLH
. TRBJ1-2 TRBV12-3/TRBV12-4 ASSFGQVEGYT
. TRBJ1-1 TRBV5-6 ASEGYTEAF
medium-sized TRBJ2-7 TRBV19 ASSIVPGRSLYEQY
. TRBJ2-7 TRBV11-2 ASSLSWGSEQY
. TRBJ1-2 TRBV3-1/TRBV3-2 ASSQMGNGYT
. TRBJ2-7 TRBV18 ASSPAQGISYEQY
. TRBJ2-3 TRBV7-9 ASSLSDWLSYPPDTQY
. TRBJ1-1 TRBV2 ASSRPGQAMNTEAF
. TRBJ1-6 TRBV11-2 ASSLARGYNSPLH
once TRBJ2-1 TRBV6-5 ASSRTGGGYNEQF
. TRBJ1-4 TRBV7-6 ASSLDGTGAEKLF
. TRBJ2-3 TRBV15 ATSKSSPDTQY
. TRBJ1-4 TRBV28 ASRTFDGPLNEKLF
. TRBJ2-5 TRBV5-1 ASSPGLAGYQETQY
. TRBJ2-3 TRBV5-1 ASKYPGGGLTDTQY
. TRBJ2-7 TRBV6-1 ASSEGPGNPYEQY
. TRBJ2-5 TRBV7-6 ASSTSRGGRETQY
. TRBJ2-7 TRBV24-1 ATSDEDWGEQY
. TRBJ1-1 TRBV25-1 ASSEYAGAKTEAF
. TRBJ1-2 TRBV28 ASSSGGLYGYT
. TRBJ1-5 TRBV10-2 ASSESGHRNQPQH
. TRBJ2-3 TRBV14 ASSQDRRNTQY
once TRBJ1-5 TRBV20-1 SASDTNSNQPQH
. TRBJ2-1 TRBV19 ASSIGPKASTSYNEQF
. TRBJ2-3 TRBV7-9 ASSPRDLGDTDTQY